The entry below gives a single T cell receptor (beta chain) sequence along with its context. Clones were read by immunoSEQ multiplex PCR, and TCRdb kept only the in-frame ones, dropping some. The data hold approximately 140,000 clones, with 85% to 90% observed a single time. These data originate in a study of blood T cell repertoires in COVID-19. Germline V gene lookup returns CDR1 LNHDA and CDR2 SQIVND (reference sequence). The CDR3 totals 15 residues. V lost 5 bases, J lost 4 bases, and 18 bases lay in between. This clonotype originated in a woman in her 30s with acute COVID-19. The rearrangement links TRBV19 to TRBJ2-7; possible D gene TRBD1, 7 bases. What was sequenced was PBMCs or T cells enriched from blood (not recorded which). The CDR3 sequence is CASSRQGGGLYEQYF. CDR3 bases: TGTGCCAGTAGTCGCCAAGGAGGGGGCCTGTACGAGCAGTACTTC.